This T cell receptor (beta chain) was retrieved from a study of blood T cell repertoires in COVID-19. For the study at large: Collection of acute and convalescent COVID-19 samples took place in the United States, Italy and Spain. Nucleic acid was either cDNA or gDNA, and it came from T cells, B-cell-depleted T cells, or PBMCs.

Germline V CDR1 and CDR2: LNHDA, SQIVND (reference sequence). The J segment lost 3 bases and the V segment lost 5 bases, leaving 2 bases of the junction unmatched. The CDR3 is 15 residues long. How the authors handled the data: Reference gene primer amplification yielded estimated nucleated cell counts. Generated by immunoSEQ multiplex PCR, the TCRdb table keeps only in-frame clones and is missing some. V and J calls and clone size are given by that table; D and trimming were obtained from the DNA. The sample consists of 60,000 to 70,000 clones, 80% to 85% of them appearing once. The table lists this clone with a few counts.

The sample consisted of peripheral blood. The chain is built from TRBV19 and TRBJ2-1; 12 bases line up with TRBD2. This TCR came from a woman in her sixties with acute or convalescent COVID-19. The CDR3 region is CASSLLAGGYNEQFF. Written as DNA, the CDR3 is TGTGCCAGTAGTCTACTAGCGGGGGGCTACAATGAGCAGTTCTTC.